This entry features one T cell receptor beta chain sequence. There are 16 residues in the CDR3. Unmatched junction bases numbered 8, after V lost 4 bases and J lost 3 bases. Germline assignment: CDR1 SGDLS and CDR2 YYNGEE. This record belongs to a study of technical replicates of blood from a few donors. The assay was immunoSEQ multiplex PCR, and TCRdb's table has in-frame clones only and misses some. Seen here are about 56,000 clones, around 93% observed once, and the top ten hold 4.2%. Sequenced sample: PBMCs. The TCR comes from a human donor in good health. Some clones in this sample may be carry-over from other donors' samples. The V gene is TRBV9, the J gene TRBJ1-2, with 11 positions matching TRBD1. This CDR3 is CASSRTGGVSYYGYTF. The CDR3 nucleotides read TGTGCCAGCAGCCGGACAGGGGGCGTATCCTACTATGGCTACACCTTC.